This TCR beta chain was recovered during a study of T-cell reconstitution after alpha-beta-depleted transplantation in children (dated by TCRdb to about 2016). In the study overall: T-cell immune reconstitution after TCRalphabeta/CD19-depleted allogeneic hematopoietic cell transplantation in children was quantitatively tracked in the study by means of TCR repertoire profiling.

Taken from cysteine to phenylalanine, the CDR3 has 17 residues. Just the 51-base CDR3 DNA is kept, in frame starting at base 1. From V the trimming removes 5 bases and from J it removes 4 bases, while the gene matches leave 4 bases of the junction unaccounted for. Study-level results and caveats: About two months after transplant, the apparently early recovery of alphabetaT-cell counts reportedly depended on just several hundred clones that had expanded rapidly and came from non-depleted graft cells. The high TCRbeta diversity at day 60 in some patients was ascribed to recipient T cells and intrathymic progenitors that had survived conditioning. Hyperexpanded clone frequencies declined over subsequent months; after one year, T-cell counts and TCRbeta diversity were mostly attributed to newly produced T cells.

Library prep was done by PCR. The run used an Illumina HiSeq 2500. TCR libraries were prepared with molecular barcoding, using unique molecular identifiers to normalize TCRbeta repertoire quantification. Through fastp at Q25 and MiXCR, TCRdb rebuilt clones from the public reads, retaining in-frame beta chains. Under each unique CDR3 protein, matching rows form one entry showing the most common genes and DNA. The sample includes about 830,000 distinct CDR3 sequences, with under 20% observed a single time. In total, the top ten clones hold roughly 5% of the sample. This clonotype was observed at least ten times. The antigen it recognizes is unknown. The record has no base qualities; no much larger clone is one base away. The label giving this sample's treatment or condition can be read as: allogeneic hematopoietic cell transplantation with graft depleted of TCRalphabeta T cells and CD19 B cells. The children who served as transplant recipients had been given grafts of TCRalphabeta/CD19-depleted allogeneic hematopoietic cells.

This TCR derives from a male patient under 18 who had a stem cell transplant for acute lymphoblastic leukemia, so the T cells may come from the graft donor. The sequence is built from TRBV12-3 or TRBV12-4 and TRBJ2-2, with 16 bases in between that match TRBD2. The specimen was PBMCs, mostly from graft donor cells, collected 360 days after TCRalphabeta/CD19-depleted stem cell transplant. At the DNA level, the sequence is TGTGCCAGCAGTGGGACTAGCGGGAGGGCCGGCACCGGGGAGCTGTTTTTT. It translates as CASSGTSGRAGTGELFF.